This T cell receptor beta chain was obtained from a study of blood T cell repertoires in COVID-19. The trim removed 10 bases at V and 3 bases at J, leaving 9 bases unmatched. The CDR3 is made up of 14 amino acids. Looked up from germline, CDR1 is LNHDA and CDR2 is SQIVND (reference sequence). This clone has a handful of counts. Profiling relied on immunoSEQ multiplex PCR, and the TCRdb table lists in-frame clones only, not all of them. The sample holds approximately 130,000 clones; about 84% are singletons and the top ten take about 3.9%. This receptor was identified in a man aged 55 to 70 with acute or convalescent COVID-19. The rearrangement uses TRBV19 and TRBJ2-3; 8 bases line up with TRBD2. Sequencing input: peripheral blood. Written as DNA, the CDR3 is TGTGCCACCCAGGAAACTAGCGGAACAGATACGCAGTATTTT. Translating it yields CATQETSGTDTQYF.